The 23 T cell receptor beta chains in this list originate from one sample, sequenced in a study of technical replicates of blood from a handful of donors. TCRdb's table, derived via immunoSEQ multiplex PCR, lists solely in-frame clones and lacks some. The sample has around 67,000 clones; about 95% are singletons. The sequencing sample was made of T cells isolated from PBMCs. These receptors were obtained from a human donor in good health.

The rearrangement links TRBV7-9 to TRBJ1-4; D ambiguous. The CDR3 is 15 amino acids. Looked up from germline, CDR1 is SEHNR and CDR2 is FQNEAQ (reference sequence). Trimming cost V 5 bases and J 0 bases, with 10 bases left between them. The CDR3 DNA reads as TGTGCCAGCAGCGTAGACTTTTCAACTAATGAAAAACTGTTTTTT. Protein sequence: CASSVDFSTNEKLFF.

The V and J genes are TRBV10-2 and TRBJ2-1; possible D gene TRBD1, 6 bases. The germline V gene encodes CDR1 WSHSY and CDR2 SAAADI. This CDR3 has 17 amino acids. Trimming shortened V by 10 bases and J by 4 bases, and 26 bases separated the two germline ends. The chain's CDR3 is CATTPLTGLENYNEQFF. CDR3 nucleotides: TGCGCCACCACTCCACTAACAGGGCTCGAGAATTACAATGAGCAGTTCTTC.

The chain recombines TRBV11-3 with TRBJ2-5; no definite D call. V lost 4 bases and J 3 bases, leaving 3 bases between the germline ends. This CDR3 contains 11 residues. Germline CDR1 and CDR2: SGHNT and YENEEA. The CDR3 region has the DNA TGTGCCAGCAGCTCAGAAGAGACCCAGTACTTC. Its protein product is CASSSEETQYF.

The gene calls are TRBV5-1 and TRBJ2-7; 9 bases line up with TRBD1. V lost 4 bases, J lost 9 bases, and 17 bases stayed unmatched. Germline assignment: CDR1 SGHRS and CDR2 YFSETQ. CDR3 length: 16 residues. The CDR3 sequence is CASSRTPWNRGLWQYF. The CDR3 DNA sequence: TGCGCCAGCAGCCGAACTCCCTGGAACAGGGGGCTCTGGCAGTACTTC. Using reference TRBV5-1 and TRBJ2-7 for the parts outside the CDR3, the full variable domain is KAGVTQTPRYLIKTRGQQVTLSCSPISGHRSVSWYQQTPGQGLQFLFEYFSETQRNKGNFPGRFSGRQFSNSRSEMNVSTLELGDSALYLCASSRTPWNRGLWQYFGPGTRLTVT.

V is TRBV2 and J is TRBJ2-4; D might be TRBD2 (8 bases). Per germline, CDR1 SNHLY and CDR2 FYNNEI. This CDR3 has 17 residues. V lost 7 bases to trimming and J lost 0 bases, with 19 bases between them. In DNA, the CDR3 is TGTGCCAGCACCCAAACCGGGAGGGGGCTAGCCAAAAACATTCAGTACTTC. It specifies CASTQTGRGLAKNIQYF.

This chain joins TRBV7-9 and TRBJ2-7; D is possibly TRBD1 (6 bases). Deletions cut 2 bases from V and 3 bases from J, with 14 bases between. The CDR3 runs to 15 residues. Germline-derived CDR1 and CDR2 are SEHNR and FQNEAQ (reference sequence). The CDR3 DNA reads TGTGCCAGCAGCTTAACGAGGGGGAGTAGCTACGAGCAGTACTTC. This codes for CASSLTRGSSYEQYF.

V usage is TRBV13 and J usage is TRBJ2-7; TRBD2 matches at 7 bases. From germline, CDR1 is PRHDT and CDR2 FYEKMQ (reference sequence). The CDR3 runs to 13 residues. V was clipped by 4 bases and J by 6 bases; unmatched bases: 6. The CDR3 reads CASSSGTTSEQYF. CDR3 nucleotides: TGTGCCAGCAGCTCTGGGACTACCTCCGAGCAGTACTTC.

The rearrangement links TRBV6-5 to TRBJ2-7, with a weak D call TRBD2 (5 bases). V was clipped by 4 bases and J by 1 base, with 8 bases between them. The CDR3 sequence is 13 residues long. Germline V CDR1 and CDR2: MNHEY, SVGAGI. DNA for the CDR3: TGTGCCAGCAGTTTCGGGGAGTCCTACGAGCAGTACTTC. This translates into CASSFGESYEQYF.

In its sample, this clone was seen once. J is TRBJ2-7 and V is TRBV6-1; D may be TRBD1 (6 bases). The CDR3 extends over 15 amino acids. Trimming took 5 bases from V and 4 from J, leaving 18 bases between them. Germline V gene lookup returns CDR1 MNHNS and CDR2 SASEGT. CDR3 loop: CASSNNPGHQYEQYF. The CDR3, as DNA: TGTGCCAGCAGTAACAACCCGGGACACCAATACGAGCAGTACTTC.

The chain uses TRBV30 and TRBJ1-1; D unclear. The CDR3 has 13 amino acids. Trimming pared 1 base from V and 2 bases from J, leaving 8 bases between. Germline V gives CDR1 GTSNPN, CDR2 SVGIG (reference sequence). Here the CDR3 reads CAWSDSLNTEAFF. The CDR3 region has the DNA TGTGCCTGGAGTGATAGCCTTAACACTGAAGCTTTCTTT.

Only one count was recorded for this clone. The chain couples TRBV11-2 to TRBJ2-7, with TRBD1 as a possible D gene (6 bases). CDR1 is SGHAT and CDR2 is FQNNGV in the germline V gene. The V gene lost 2 bases and the J gene lost 1 base, with 9 bases spanning the gap. This CDR3 spans 14 amino acids. The CDR3 loop reads CASSLMDRSYEQYF. CDR3 nucleotides: TGTGCCAGCAGCTTAATGGACAGATCCTACGAGCAGTACTTC.

The gene calls are TRBV4-1 and TRBJ2-5; tentatively, D is TRBD1 (5 bases). The ends were cut back, 6 bases at V and 4 bases at J, with 18 bases in the middle. From germline, CDR1 is MGHRA and CDR2 YSYEKL. This CDR3 has 15 amino acids. The CDR3 nucleotides read TGCGCCAGCAGACCCGAGAGCGACAGATTAGAGACCCAGTACTTC. The encoded protein is CASRPESDRLETQYF.

This rearrangement joins TRBV5-1 to TRBJ2-7; D uncertain. The CDR3 is 18 amino acids. Trimming removed 0 bases at V and 3 bases at J, with 22 bases between. From germline, CDR1 is SGHRS and CDR2 YFSETQ. CDR3 coding DNA: TGCGCCAGCAGCTTGGCCCTAGACCGACCTCCCTACGGCTACGAGCAGTACTTC. Its protein is CASSLALDRPPYGYEQYF.

This CDR3 reads CASSQVWAGNQETQYF. The CDR3 DNA reads as TGTGCCAGCAGCCAAGTATGGGCAGGGAATCAAGAGACCCAGTACTTC. The chain carries TRBV14 and TRBJ2-5, with D maybe TRBD1 (5 bases). The CDR3 covers 16 residues. Germline CDR1 is SGHDN and CDR2 is FVKESK. Trimming left V 1 base short and J 2 bases short, with 14 bases between.

The rearrangement uses TRBV4-1 and TRBJ2-1; TRBD2 aligns across 7 bases. The CDR3 is 17 amino acids. V shed 3 bases and J 8 bases; nucleotides not matched to a gene: 16. CDR1 MGHRA and CDR2 YSYEKL come from the germline V gene. As DNA, the CDR3 is TGCGCCAGCAGCCACCCCCTTCGGCGGGAGCGGCCCCATGAGCAGTTCTTC. Translated: CASSHPLRRERPHEQFF.

The chain has TRBV2 and TRBJ2-7; 7 bases line up with TRBD2. J lost 0 bases, V lost 8 bases, and 10 bases had no gene match. The germline CDR1 and CDR2 sequences are SNHLY and FYNNEI. This CDR3 is 15 amino acids long. The CDR3 nucleotides read TGTGCCAGCCTGGGGCTAGCGGATAGCTCCTACGAGCAGTACTTC. Its protein product is CASLGLADSSYEQYF.

V gene TRBV20-1 combines with J gene TRBJ2-7; no firm D call. Germline assignment: CDR1 DFQATT and CDR2 SNEGSKA (reference sequence). The CDR3 spans 11 residues. V lost 3 bases and J 3 bases, leaving 6 bases between the germline ends. CDR3 sequence reads: CSASSLYEQYF. DNA for the CDR3: TGCAGTGCTAGTAGCCTCTACGAGCAGTACTTC.

The chain couples TRBV5-6 to TRBJ1-2; D perhaps matches TRBD1 (6 bases). Per the germline V gene, CDR1 is SGHDT and CDR2 is YYEEEE. The CDR3 loop spans 15 amino acids. V was clipped by 2 bases and J by 6 bases, with 17 bases between them. Here the CDR3 DNA reads TGTGCCAGCAGCTTTGGGGGCAGGGTGGGAAATGGCTACACCTTC. Residues: CASSFGGRVGNGYTF.

The chain employs TRBV6-5 and TRBJ1-2; 10 positions match TRBD1. V trimming: 6 bases; J trimming: 4 bases; junction bases outside the gene matches: 5. CDR3 length: 14 residues. Per germline, CDR1 MNHEY and CDR2 SVGAGI. CDR3 in amino acids: CASRKTGGRYGYTF. For the CDR3, the DNA is TGTGCCAGCAGGAAGACAGGGGGCCGCTATGGCTACACCTTC.

This clone was seen just once. The chain combines TRBV5-1 with TRBJ1-1; D remains unclear. The CDR3 runs to 14 residues. Germline assignment: CDR1 SGHRS and CDR2 YFSETQ. The ends were cut back, 0 bases at V and 2 bases at J, with 8 bases in the middle. CDR3 protein: CASSLATQNTEAFF. For the CDR3, the DNA is TGCGCCAGCAGCTTGGCCACACAAAACACTGAAGCTTTCTTT.

This clone was found once. The chain recombines TRBV27 with TRBJ2-7, with D maybe TRBD2 (6 bases). V was clipped by 5 bases and J by 6 bases, with 11 bases between them. The CDR3 has 12 residues. Germline loops: CDR1 MNHEY, CDR2 SMNVEV (reference sequence). The CDR3 loop is CASSNLSGEQYF. In DNA, the CDR3 is TGTGCCAGCAGTAATCTTAGCGGCGAGCAGTACTTC.

This chain joins TRBV5-4 and TRBJ2-2; no clear D. Germline V gives CDR1 SGHNT, CDR2 YYREEE (reference sequence). This CDR3 is 15 amino acids long. Trimming removed 2 bases at V and 1 base at J, with 9 bases between. The CDR3 sequence: CASSFEPLNTGELFF. CDR3 in DNA: TGTGCCAGCAGCTTTGAGCCCCTGAACACCGGGGAGCTGTTTTTT.

A single count supports this clone. The V call is TRBV4-1, the J call TRBJ2-7; D ambiguous. The V gene lost 1 base and the J gene lost 5 bases, with 6 bases spanning the gap. The length of the CDR3 is 12 residues. From germline, CDR1 is MGHRA and CDR2 YSYEKL. CDR3 in amino acids: CASSQVSDEQYF. The DNA for the CDR3 is TGCGCCAGCAGCCAAGTCAGCGACGAGCAGTACTTC.